This T cell receptor (beta chain) was profiled in a study of control samples from healthy donors and cancer patients. A few counts support this clone. TCRdb keeps only in-frame clones here, not all; method: immunoSEQ multiplex PCR. The sample includes tens of thousands of clones, about 88% of them seen just once. The source of this sequence is a man between 65 and 85 years old with lung cancer. Material for sequencing was PBMCs.

The CDR3 here is CASSPGRDSFYGYTF. CDR3 coding DNA: TGTGCCAGCAGCCCTGGCCGGGACAGCTTTTATGGCTACACCTTC. This chain links TRBV7-9 with TRBJ1-2; TRBD1 agrees at 7 bases. Germline assignment: CDR1 SEHNR and CDR2 FQNEAQ (reference sequence). This CDR3 spans 15 amino acids. V gave up 5 bases and J gave up 5 bases; unmatched junction bases: 11.